This T cell receptor beta chain was sequenced in a study of circulating tumor DNA in untreated peripheral T-cell lymphoma. Concerning this clone itself: Its antigen remains unidentified.

TCRdb's copy holds only in-frame clones and misses some; the assay was immunoSEQ multiplex PCR. The sample contains 900 to 1,400 clones, roughly 79% of which appear only once. Points from the study as a whole: Tumor-specific clonotypes: identified in 75% to 80% of patients, around nine tenths of baseline tissues.

The V end was cut by 6 bases, the J end by 4 bases, with 9 bases between. Germline V lookup: CDR1 MGHDK, CDR2 SYGVNS. The CDR3 totals 12 residues. This sequence originates from a human donor with peripheral T-cell lymphoma. The specimen sequenced was tumor tissue. V usage is TRBV25-1 and J usage is TRBJ1-1; a weak D match, TRBD1 (5 bases). In nucleotides, the CDR3 is TGTGCCAGCAGGGACATCTTCACTGAAGCTTTCTTT. Amino acids: CASRDIFTEAFF. Variable domain in full (rest from reference TRBV25-1 and TRBJ1-1): EADIYQTPRYLVIGTGKKITLECSQTMGHDKMYWYQQDPGMELHLIHYSYGVNSTEKGDLSSESTVSRIRTEHFPLTLESARPSHTSQYLCASRDIFTEAFFGQGTRLTVV.